These T cell receptor beta chains were read from a single sample in a study of cytomegalovirus exposure and HLA in healthy donors. The assay was immunoSEQ multiplex PCR, and TCRdb's table has in-frame clones only and misses some. Among some 130,000 clones listed, roughly 78% were seen once. Specimen: PBMCs. The source of these receptors is a man in his forties or fifties in good health and CMV-seropositive. CDR3s include the opening cysteine and the closing phenylalanine or tryptophan. D genes are given only for firm matches. The size field is filled for only some rows; it gives once, few, many or a size class.

d_call	j_call	clone_size	v_call	cdr3_aa	cdr3_nt
NA	TRBJ1-6	NA	TRBV5-1	CASSLVQGRQGSPLHF	TGCGCCAGCAGCTTGGTTCAGGGGCGACAAGGTTCACCCCTCCACTTT
NA	TRBJ2-7	NA	TRBV25-1	CASSFPTASYEQYF	TGTGCCAGCAGTTTCCCGACAGCCTCCTACGAGCAGTACTTC
TRBD1	TRBJ1-2	few	TRBV7-9	CSSSPTGMGGYTF	TGTTCCAGCAGCCCGACAGGGATGGGAGGCTACACCTTC
NA	TRBJ1-5	few	TRBV27	CASTISRGSQPQHF	TGTGCCAGCACGATAAGTAGGGGTAGCCAGCCCCAGCATTTT
TRBD2	TRBJ2-5	NA	TRBV10-1	CASSEFLTSGRDVGETQYF	TGCGCCAGCAGTGAGTTTCTGACTAGCGGGAGAGATGTAGGAGAGACCCAGTACTTC
NA	TRBJ2-1	few	TRBV2	CASRSLGTRRSPNEQFF	TGTGCCAGCAGGTCGCTCGGGACTCGAAGGTCCCCCAATGAGCAGTTCTTC
TRBD2	TRBJ2-7	NA	TRBV11-2	CASSPLRGGRNEQYF	TGTGCCAGCAGCCCCCTCCGGGGGGGCCGTAACGAGCAGTACTTC
NA	TRBJ1-2	NA	TRBV6-6	CASGFDRTYGYTF	TGTGCCAGCGGTTTTGACAGGACCTATGGCTACACCTTC
TRBD1	TRBJ1-2	once	TRBV15	CATSKGTGLAFGYTF	TGTGCCACCAGCAAAGGGACAGGGTTGGCGTTTGGCTACACCTTC
TRBD1	TRBJ2-5	NA	TRBV10-3	CATGQGAGETQYF	TGTGCCACCGGGCAGGGGGCCGGCGAGACCCAGTACTTC
TRBD1	TRBJ2-2	NA	TRBV11-2	CASSLGQGVTGELFF	TGTGCCAGCAGCTTAGGGCAGGGGGTCACCGGGGAGCTGTTTTTT
NA	TRBJ2-5	NA	TRBV4-1	CASRSQGQETQYF	TGCGCCAGCAGATCCCAGGGGCAAGAGACCCAGTACTTC
NA	TRBJ2-1	once	TRBV2	CASSRREYNEQFF	TGTGCCAGCAGTCGCAGGGAATACAATGAGCAGTTCTTC
NA	TRBJ2-7	few	TRBV5-6	CASSLDRTSSYEQYF	TGTGCCAGCAGCTTGGACAGAACTAGCTCCTACGAGCAGTACTTC
NA	TRBJ2-1	NA	TRBV9	CASSVVGDGEQFF	TGTGCCAGCAGCGTAGTAGGGGATGGAGAGCAGTTCTTC
NA	TRBJ1-2	NA	TRBV27	CASSLRGAAYGYTF	TGTGCCAGCAGTTTGCGGGGGGCTGCCTATGGCTACACCTTC
TRBD1	TRBJ1-1	NA	TRBV28	CASSLSPGQGNTEAFF	TGTGCCAGCAGTTTATCCCCGGGACAGGGGAACACTGAAGCTTTCTTT
NA	TRBJ2-5	NA	TRBV25-1	CASSEYGARETQYF	TGTGCCAGCAGTGAATACGGCGCGCGGGAGACCCAGTACTTC
TRBD2	TRBJ2-1	NA	TRBV5-1	CASSLDVGTTAYNEQFF	TGCGCCAGCAGCTTGGACGTGGGGACTACAGCCTACAATGAGCAGTTCTTC
NA	TRBJ1-2	few	TRBV4-1	CASSQVDSMAYGYTF	TGCGCCAGCAGCCAAGTTGATTCCATGGCCTATGGCTACACCTTC
TRBD1	TRBJ1-1	NA	TRBV18	CASRVNRGRNTEAFF	TGTGCCAGCCGCGTGAACAGGGGAAGGAACACTGAAGCTTTCTTT
TRBD1	TRBJ1-3	once	TRBV29-1	CSVGTGGVGNTIYF	TGCAGCGTGGGGACAGGGGGCGTCGGAAACACCATATATTTT
NA	TRBJ1-2	NA	TRBV6-1	CAISKSGERAYGYTF	TGTGCCATCAGCAAGAGCGGGGAGAGGGCCTATGGCTACACCTTC
TRBD1	TRBJ2-3	NA	TRBV27	CASSLAGGWSTQYF	TGTGCCAGCAGTTTGGCAGGGGGATGGAGCACGCAGTATTTT
NA	TRBJ1-5	NA	TRBV19	CASSLRDTRNQPQHF	TGTGCCAGTAGTCTACGGGACACCCGGAATCAGCCCCAGCATTTT
TRBD1	TRBJ1-2	once	TRBV10-3	CAISQDRVDYGYTF	TGTGCCATCAGTCAGGACAGGGTCGACTATGGCTACACCTTC
NA	TRBJ1-5	NA	TRBV6-1	CASSEDWSQPQHF	TGTGCCAGCAGTGAAGATTGGAGTCAGCCCCAGCATTTT
TRBD2	TRBJ2-5	NA	TRBV30	CAFSSGRGIETQYF	TGTGCCTTTTCTAGCGGGAGGGGAATAGAGACCCAGTACTTC
TRBD1	TRBJ1-2	NA	TRBV30	CAWSVLAPGQGGYGYTF	TGTGCCTGGAGTGTACTGGCCCCCGGACAGGGAGGATATGGCTACACCTTC
NA	TRBJ1-1	NA	TRBV7-9	CASRRQAREAFF	TGTGCCAGCAGACGACAGGCCCGTGAAGCTTTCTTT
NA	TRBJ1-3	NA	TRBV19	CASSMSGGAGNTIYF	TGTGCCAGTAGTATGTCAGGAGGGGCTGGAAACACCATATATTTT
NA	TRBJ2-3	NA	TRBV19	CASSRYSDTQYF	TGTGCCAGTAGCCGATACTCAGATACGCAGTATTTT
NA	TRBJ1-1	NA	TRBV2	CASSLDPSKRGEAFF	TGTGCCAGCAGTTTAGACCCCAGCAAACGAGGGGAAGCTTTCTTT
NA	TRBJ2-3	few	TRBV4-2	CASSSTIQRISTDTQYF	TGTGCCAGCAGCTCGACGATCCAGCGGATTAGCACAGATACGCAGTATTTT